These 29 T cell receptor beta chains were sequenced from one sample in a study of cytomegalovirus exposure and HLA in healthy donors. This PCR relied on a set of 60 Vbeta primers and 13 Jbeta primers. Clones were sequenced by immunoSEQ multiplex PCR, and TCRdb holds only the in-frame ones, with some missing. The sample includes about 38,000 clones, approximately 66% of them seen just once. Sample: PBMCs. The receptor source for this set is a man between 50 and 59 years old in good health and CMV-seropositive.

The chain couples TRBV5-4 to TRBJ2-5; TRBD2 is a possible D gene (6 bases). Per germline, CDR1 SGHNT and CDR2 YYREEE (reference sequence). This CDR3 spans 13 amino acids. V shed 1 base and J shed 4 bases, with 8 bases lying between them. CDR3 bases: TGTGCCAGCAGCTTGCGGGGGTCAGAGACCCAGTACTTC. It encodes CASSLRGSETQYF.

The genes are TRBV6-6 and TRBJ1-2; a possible D gene is TRBD1 (5 bases). Trimming cost V 2 bases and J 8 bases, with 9 bases left between them. CDR3 size: 12 residues. Germline lookup yields CDR1 MNHNY and CDR2 SVGAGI (reference sequence). The CDR3 reads CASSYGAGGYTF. The CDR3, as DNA: TGTGCCAGCAGTTACGGGGCAGGGGGCTACACCTTC.

This sequence joins TRBV5-4 and TRBJ2-3; maybe TRBD1 (5 bases). Trimming removed 0 bases from V and 4 bases from J, with 12 bases in between. The CDR3 extends over 15 amino acids. Germline V CDR1 and CDR2: SGHNT, YYREEE (reference sequence). This CDR3 reads CASSLASRVADTQYF. The DNA for the CDR3 is TGTGCCAGCAGCTTGGCGTCCAGGGTTGCAGATACGCAGTATTTT.

V usage is TRBV30 and J usage is TRBJ1-2; possible D gene TRBD1, 6 bases. The CDR3 spans 14 residues. Germline CDR1 reads GTSNPN; CDR2 reads SVGIG (reference sequence). Between the trimmed V and J ends, which lost 7 bases and 4 bases, there was a span of 19 bases. The CDR3 protein is CASDRQEGIYGYTF. The CDR3 region has the DNA TGTGCCTCCGATCGACAGGAAGGGATCTATGGCTACACCTTC.

The chain recombines TRBV2 with TRBJ1-5; 11 nucleotides match TRBD1. The junction had 6 bases not matched to a gene; V was cut back by 5 bases and J by 6 bases. Germline V gene lookup returns CDR1 SNHLY and CDR2 FYNNEI. The CDR3 length is 15 residues. The DNA for the CDR3 is TGTGCCAGCAGTTTCCGGGACAGGGGGAGTCAGCCCCAGCATTTT. Amino acids: CASSFRDRGSQPQHF. The complete variable domain, with remaining parts taken from reference TRBV2 and TRBJ1-5, reads EPEVTQTPSHQVTQMGQEVILRCVPISNHLYFYWYRQILGQKVEFLVSFYNNEISEKSEIFDDQFSVERPDGSNFTLKIRSTKLEDSAMYFCASSFRDRGSQPQHFGDGTRLSIL.

This clone came up once. The chain carries TRBV6-1 and TRBJ2-5; no clear D. In germline, CDR1 is MNHNS, CDR2 SASEGT. CDR3 length equals 14 residues. V lost 5 bases and J 5 bases, leaving 15 bases between the germline ends. The CDR3 coding sequence is TGTGCCAGCAGTAAGGTTGGGCCCAGGGAGACCCAGTACTTC. This codes for CASSKVGPRETQYF.

The chain uses TRBV9 and TRBJ2-5, with TRBD2 matching 11 bases. J was trimmed by 5 bases and V by 0 bases; bases with no gene match: 6. CDR3 length: 16 residues. Germline CDR1 is SGDLS and CDR2 is YYNGEE. CDR3 bases: TGTGCCAGCAGCGTAGATAGCGGGGGGGCCCGGGAGACCCAGTACTTC. As protein: CASSVDSGGARETQYF.

For the CDR3, the DNA is TGTGCCAGCACCTCGCCGTACAGGGCTGACTATGGCTACACCTTC. It yields the protein CASTSPYRADYGYTF. This rearrangement joins TRBV7-2 to TRBJ1-2; D perhaps matches TRBD1 (6 bases). Germline CDR1 and CDR2: SGHTA and FQGNSA. The CDR3 consists of 15 residues. V was shortened by 7 bases and J by 3 bases, with 18 bases between the two germline ends. The variable domain in full, with the rest retrieved from reference TRBV7-2 and TRBJ1-2, is GAGVSQSPSNKVTEKGKDVELRCDPISGHTALYWYRQSLGQGLEFLIYFQGNSAPDKSGLPSDRFSAERTGGSVSTLTIQRTQQEDSAVYLCASTSPYRADYGYTFGSGTRLTVV.

The chain is built from TRBV19 and TRBJ2-7; D is uncertain. The CDR3 loop spans 14 amino acids. The V and J ends lost 1 base and 0 bases respectively, with 7 bases between them. The V gene's germline CDR1 is LNHDA and CDR2 SQIVND (reference sequence). Here the CDR3 reads CASSIGVSSYEQYF. The CDR3, as DNA: TGTGCCAGTAGTATAGGAGTTAGCTCCTACGAGCAGTACTTC.

The sample holds a few counts of this clone. The chain couples TRBV2 to TRBJ2-1, with unresolved D. This CDR3 is built from 13 residues. Trimming left V 7 bases short and J 0 bases short, with 7 bases between. The germline V gene has CDR1 SNHLY and CDR2 FYNNEI. In DNA form, the CDR3 reads TGTGCCAGCAATAGCCTCTCCTACAATGAGCAGTTCTTC. It translates to CASNSLSYNEQFF.

This clone was seen a handful of times. A junction boundary mismatches the germline segment, possibly from a read error. The chain has TRBV10-1 and TRBJ2-7; D is perhaps TRBD1 (6 bases). Germline CDR1 and CDR2: WNHNN and SYGVQD (reference sequence). The CDR3 sequence is 13 residues long. CDR3 sequence (DNA): TGCGCCCGCAGATGTCAGGGGAGTTACGAGCAGTACTTC. Amino acids: CARRCQGSYEQYF.

This clone is a singleton in its sample. This chain links TRBV20-1 with TRBJ2-1; D gene ambiguous. The CDR3 is made up of 11 amino acids. Deletions cut 6 bases from V and 9 bases from J, with 12 bases between. The germline V gene encodes CDR1 DFQATT and CDR2 SNEGSKA (reference sequence). The CDR3 is CSALYSSEQFF. DNA for the CDR3: TGCAGTGCCCTATACAGCAGTGAGCAGTTCTTC.

This clone was seen only a few times. This chain links TRBV2 with TRBJ2-6; tentatively, D is TRBD2 (5 bases). The CDR3 is 14 residues long. V lost 10 bases and J lost 2, with 12 bases in between. CDR1 is SNHLY and CDR2 is FYNNEI in the germline V gene. CDR3 loop: CAISDGTGANVLTF. CDR3 coding DNA: TGTGCCATCTCGGACGGGACTGGGGCCAACGTCCTGACTTTC.

The chain has TRBV5-4 and TRBJ2-1; D is undetermined. CDR3 length: 13 amino acids. Germline CDR1 reads SGHNT; CDR2 reads YYREEE (reference sequence). V lost 0 bases and J 5 bases, leaving 6 bases between the germline ends. The CDR3 sequence: CASSLELNNEQFF. The CDR3 nucleotides read TGTGCCAGCAGCTTGGAACTGAACAATGAGCAGTTCTTC.

The chain couples TRBV18 to TRBJ1-1; D gene unclear. The CDR3 has 13 amino acids. Per the germline V gene, CDR1 is KGHSH and CDR2 is LQKENI. V was clipped by 2 bases and J by 5 bases, with 9 bases between them. The CDR3 DNA is TGTGCCAGCTCACCAAGTCGGGATACTGAAGCTTTCTTT. It yields the protein CASSPSRDTEAFF.

The rearrangement links TRBV7-9 to TRBJ2-1; no reliable D call. With 7 bases removed from V and 7 bases from J, the gap between germline ends came to 17 bases. Germline CDR1 is SEHNR and CDR2 is FQNEAQ (reference sequence). The CDR3 runs to 14 residues. This CDR3 is CASNRPREKNEQFF. CDR3 nucleotide sequence: TGTGCCAGCAACCGCCCGAGAGAGAAAAATGAGCAGTTCTTC.

The chain employs TRBV11-2 and TRBJ2-1; 11 bases agree with TRBD2. Germline loops: CDR1 SGHAT, CDR2 FQNNGV. With V trimmed by 6 bases and J by 7 bases, 2 bases remained unmatched. There are 13 residues in the CDR3. CDR3 in DNA: TGTGCCAGCAGTCTAGCGGGGGGAAATGAGCAGTTCTTC. It yields the protein CASSLAGGNEQFF.

The V call is TRBV5-1, the J call TRBJ2-1; 8 bases are shared with TRBD2. CDR3 length equals 14 residues. Losses at the gene ends were 1 base for V and 4 bases for J; bases not matched to a gene: 1. In germline, CDR1 is SGHRS, CDR2 YFSETQ. In DNA, the CDR3 is TGCGCCAGCAGCTTGACTAGCGGTTACAATGAGCAGTTCTTC. It is translated as CASSLTSGYNEQFF.

In nucleotides, the CDR3 is TGTGCCTGGAGTGATACCCCACCGACTAGCGGGGACGAGCAGTACTTC. Protein: CAWSDTPPTSGDEQYF. The V call is TRBV30, the J call TRBJ2-7; 11 bases map to TRBD2. Germline V CDR1 and CDR2: GTSNPN, SVGIG (reference sequence). The V gene end was trimmed by 1 base and the J gene end by 5 bases; junction bases not matched to a gene: 10. The CDR3 covers 16 residues. The full variable domain, its missing parts supplied by reference TRBV30 and TRBJ2-7, is SQTIHQWPATLVQPVGSPLSLECTVEGTSNPNLYWYRQAAGRGLQLLFYSVGIGQISSEVPQNLSASRPQDRQFILSSKKLLLSDSGFYLCAWSDTPPTSGDEQYFGPGTRLTVT.

This rearrangement joins TRBV18 to TRBJ1-2, with 8 positions matching TRBD1. V trimming: 3 bases; J trimming: 6 bases; junction bases outside the gene matches: 6. Per the germline V gene, CDR1 is KGHSH and CDR2 is LQKENI. The CDR3 extends over 14 amino acids. The CDR3 loop is CASSPDREKDGYTF. DNA of the CDR3: TGTGCCAGCTCACCGGACAGGGAAAAAGATGGCTACACCTTC.

The chain uses TRBV5-1 and TRBJ1-1; D call uncertain. Per germline, CDR1 SGHRS and CDR2 YFSETQ. With 0 bases removed from V and 4 bases from J, the gap between germline ends came to 16 bases. The CDR3 length is 16 residues. Here the CDR3 DNA reads TGCGCCAGCAGCTTGGTGGAGGGCGCCGGGAGCACTGAAGCTTTCTTT. Protein sequence: CASSLVEGAGSTEAFF.

V is TRBV7-6 and J is TRBJ1-4, with 7 nucleotides matching TRBD1. V was clipped by 5 bases and J by 6 bases; unmatched bases: 3. The CDR3 contains 13 residues. Looked up from germline, CDR1 is SGHVS and CDR2 is FNYEAQ. The DNA of the CDR3 is TGTGCCAGCAGCCTCGACAGGGATGAAAAACTGTTTTTT. Its protein product is CASSLDRDEKLFF.

The chain is built from TRBV7-2 and TRBJ2-7, with 7 bases lining up with TRBD1. V was clipped by 1 base and J by 2 bases; unmatched bases: 2. Per the germline V gene, CDR1 is SGHTA and CDR2 is FQGNSA. The CDR3 consists of 14 residues. The chain's CDR3 is CASSLGQGAYEQYF. The CDR3, as DNA: TGTGCCAGCAGCTTAGGCCAGGGGGCCTACGAGCAGTACTTC.

This sequence joins TRBV29-1 and TRBJ2-3; 12 bases agree with TRBD1. CDR1 and CDR2 from the germline V gene are SQVTM and ANQGSEA. CDR3 size: 16 residues. The V and J ends lost 2 bases and 6 bases, in that order; junction bases with no gene match: 9. The CDR3 DNA sequence: TGCAGCGTTGAATGGGGGACAGGGGGCAGATGGGATACGCAGTATTTT. This encodes CSVEWGTGGRWDTQYF.

This sequence joins TRBV29-1 and TRBJ1-2; D not resolved. Trimming took 4 bases from V and 3 from J, leaving 18 bases between them. The V gene's germline CDR1 is SQVTM and CDR2 ANQGSEA. The CDR3 covers 15 residues. CDR3 loop: CSVGLRLGRYYGYTF. CDR3 DNA sequence: TGCAGCGTTGGACTTCGTTTAGGGAGATACTATGGCTACACCTTC.

This clone was recorded a few times. V gene TRBV5-4 combines with J gene TRBJ2-1, with 8 bases aligning to TRBD2. J gave up 5 bases and V 3 bases, and 7 bases lay outside the gene matches. The CDR3 length is 15 residues. Germline-derived CDR1 and CDR2 are SGHNT and YYREEE (reference sequence). CDR3 sequence (DNA): TGTGCCAGCAGCTACGGGGGGGCTCTGAACAATGAGCAGTTCTTC. It specifies CASSYGGALNNEQFF.

The chain employs TRBV18 and TRBJ2-7; 7 nucleotides align to TRBD2. The CDR3 runs to 14 residues. The V gene's germline CDR1 is KGHSH and CDR2 LQKENI. The V gene end was trimmed by 3 bases and the J gene end by 2 bases; junction bases not matched to a gene: 4. CDR3 nucleotides: TGTGCCAGCTCACCGGGGGGAGGGCCCTACGAGCAGTACTTC. Translation gives CASSPGGGPYEQYF.

CDR3 loop: CASTPLFEQEKLFF. CDR3 sequence (DNA): TGTGCCAGCACCCCCCTTTTCGAACAGGAAAAACTGTTTTTT. The rearrangement joins TRBV7-8 to TRBJ1-4; D remains ambiguous. This CDR3 region has 14 residues. Germline V gene lookup returns CDR1 SGHVS and CDR2 FQNEAQ. With 7 bases removed from V and 8 bases from J, the gap between germline ends came to 17 bases.

This clone came up once. The rearrangement joins TRBV6-5 to TRBJ2-3; the D is unclear. The germline V gene has CDR1 MNHEY and CDR2 SVGAGI. V shed 5 bases and J shed 6 bases, with 12 bases lying between them. The CDR3 extends over 13 amino acids. CDR3 in DNA: TGTGCCAGCAGTCCCACCCCAGCGGATACGCAGTATTTT. Translated: CASSPTPADTQYF.